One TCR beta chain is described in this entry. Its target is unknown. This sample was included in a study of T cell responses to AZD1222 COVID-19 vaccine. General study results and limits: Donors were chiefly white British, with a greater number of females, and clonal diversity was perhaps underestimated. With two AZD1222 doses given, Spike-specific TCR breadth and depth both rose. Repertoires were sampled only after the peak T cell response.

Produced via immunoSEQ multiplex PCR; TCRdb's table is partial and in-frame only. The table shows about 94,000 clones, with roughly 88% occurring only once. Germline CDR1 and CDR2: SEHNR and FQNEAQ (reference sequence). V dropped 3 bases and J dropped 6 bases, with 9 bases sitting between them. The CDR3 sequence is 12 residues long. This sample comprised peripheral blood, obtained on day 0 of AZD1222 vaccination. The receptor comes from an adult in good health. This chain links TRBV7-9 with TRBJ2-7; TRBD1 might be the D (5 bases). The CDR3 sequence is CASSFQGTEQYF. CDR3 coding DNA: TGTGCCAGCAGCTTCCAGGGAACCGAGCAGTACTTC.